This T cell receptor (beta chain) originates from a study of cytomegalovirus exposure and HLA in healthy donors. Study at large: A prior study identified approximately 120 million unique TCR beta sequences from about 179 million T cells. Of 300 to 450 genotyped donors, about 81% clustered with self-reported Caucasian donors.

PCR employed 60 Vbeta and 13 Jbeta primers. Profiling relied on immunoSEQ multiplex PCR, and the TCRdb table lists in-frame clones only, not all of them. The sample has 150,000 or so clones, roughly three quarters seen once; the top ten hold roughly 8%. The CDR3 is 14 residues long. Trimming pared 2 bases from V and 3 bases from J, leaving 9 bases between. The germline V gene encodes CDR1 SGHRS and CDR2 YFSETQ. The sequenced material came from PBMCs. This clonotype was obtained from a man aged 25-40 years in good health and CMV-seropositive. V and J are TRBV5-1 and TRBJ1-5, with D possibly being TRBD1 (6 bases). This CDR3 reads CASSFGGANQPQHF. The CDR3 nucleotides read TGCGCCAGCAGCTTCGGGGGGGCCAATCAGCCCCAGCATTTT.